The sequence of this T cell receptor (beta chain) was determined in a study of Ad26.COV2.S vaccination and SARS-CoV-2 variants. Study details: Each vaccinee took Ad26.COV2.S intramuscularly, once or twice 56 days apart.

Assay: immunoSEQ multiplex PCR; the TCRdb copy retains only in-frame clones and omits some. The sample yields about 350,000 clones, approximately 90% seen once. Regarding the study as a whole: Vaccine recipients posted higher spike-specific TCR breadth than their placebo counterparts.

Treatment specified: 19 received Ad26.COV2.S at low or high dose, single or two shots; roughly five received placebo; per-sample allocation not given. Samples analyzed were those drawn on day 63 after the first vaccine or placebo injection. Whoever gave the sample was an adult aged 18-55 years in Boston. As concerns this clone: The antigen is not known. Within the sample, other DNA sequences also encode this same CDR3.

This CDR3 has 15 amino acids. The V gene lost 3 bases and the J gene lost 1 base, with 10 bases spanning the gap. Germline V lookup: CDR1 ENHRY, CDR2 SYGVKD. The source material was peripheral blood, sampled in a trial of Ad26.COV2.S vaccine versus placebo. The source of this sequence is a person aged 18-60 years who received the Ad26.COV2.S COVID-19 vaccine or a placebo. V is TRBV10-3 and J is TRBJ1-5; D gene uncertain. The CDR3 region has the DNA TGTGCCATCAGTGAAAGCCCGGGGAGCAATCAGCCCCAGCATTTT. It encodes CAISESPGSNQPQHF.